The 31 T cell receptor beta chains presented below share a single source sample, sequenced in a study of PD-1 blockade in classical Hodgkin lymphoma. Sequencing was performed with immunoSEQ multiplex PCR; in TCRdb, only in-frame clones are kept and a portion is missing. Here the sample spans around 19,000 clones, 60% to 80% being singletons. Time point in this sample: cycle 4 day 1 (C4D1), after about 6 weeks of nivolumab. Each patient's relapse followed autologous stem cell transplantation, and brentuximab vedotin exposure varied. The specimen comprised peripheral blood mononuclear cells (PBMCs), sampled before the fourth cycle of nivolumab. The receptors here all came from a human donor with classical Hodgkin lymphoma.

This chain joins TRBV5-1 and TRBJ1-1; D is unresolved. The V gene's germline CDR1 is SGHRS and CDR2 YFSETQ. The V end was cut by 4 bases, the J end by 1 base, with 8 bases between. This CDR3 has 13 amino acids. CDR3 in amino acids: CASSPRTNTEAFF. Written as DNA, the CDR3 is TGCGCCAGCAGCCCTCGGACGAACACTGAAGCTTTCTTT.

V is TRBV30 and J is TRBJ2-7, with TRBD2 matching 7 bases. The CDR3 runs 10 residues. Germline assignment: CDR1 GTSNPN and CDR2 SVGIG (reference sequence). With 6 bases clipped from V and 9 bases from J, the junction kept 5 bases outside the gene matches. The CDR3 sequence is CACRTSVQYF. The CDR3 coding sequence is TGTGCCTGCCGGACTAGTGTGCAGTACTTC.

The sample holds one count of this clone. The chain carries TRBV11-3 and TRBJ2-1, with D unclear. There are 14 residues in the CDR3. Trimming took off 4 bases at V and 7 bases at J, with 14 bases between the two ends. Germline CDR1 SGHNT, CDR2 YENEEA. The CDR3 coding sequence is TGTGCCAGCAGCTACGAGGACGGCGATAATGAGCAGTTCTTC. This gives the protein CASSYEDGDNEQFF.

The V call is TRBV18, the J call TRBJ1-1; D not resolved. Trimming stripped 2 bases from V and 12 bases from J, with 19 bases between. Germline lookup yields CDR1 KGHSH and CDR2 LQKENI. The CDR3 contains 14 residues. Here the CDR3 DNA reads TGTGCCAGCTCACCAGAGGCGCAGGCCCCTAGAACTTTCTTT. As protein: CASSPEAQAPRTFF.

This sequence joins TRBV11-2 and TRBJ2-7, with 10 bases fitting TRBD1. This CDR3 comprises 17 residues. Looked up from germline, CDR1 is SGHAT and CDR2 is FQNNGV. The trim removed 8 bases at V and 4 bases at J, leaving 17 bases unmatched. The CDR3, as DNA: TGTGCCAGCGGGGTGGACAGGGGGTCACAAGGATGGTACGAGCAGTACTTC. This sequence encodes CASGVDRGSQGWYEQYF.

This chain uses TRBV4-1 with TRBJ2-5; D remains ambiguous. This CDR3 is built from 16 residues. CDR1 MGHRA and CDR2 YSYEKL come from the germline V gene. Trimming shortened V by 0 bases and J by 2 bases, and 13 bases separated the two germline ends. The CDR3 spells CASSQDWRTEQETQYF. The CDR3 nucleotides are TGCGCCAGCAGCCAAGATTGGAGAACAGAACAAGAGACCCAGTACTTC.

This sequence joins TRBV15 and TRBJ2-7; D is tentatively TRBD1 or TRBD2 (6 bases each). The CDR3 sequence is 15 residues long. Germline V gives CDR1 LNHNV, CDR2 YYDKDF (reference sequence). The germline V and J ends were trimmed by 3 bases and 2 bases, with 14 bases remaining between them. Here the CDR3 DNA reads TGTGCCACCAGCAGGTCCAGGGGAGGCGCCTACGAGCAGTACTTC. This gives the protein CATSRSRGGAYEQYF.

A single count supports this clone. The chain uses TRBV5-1 and TRBJ2-5; unclear D gene. The CDR3 covers 15 residues. Germline assignment: CDR1 SGHRS and CDR2 YFSETQ. Trimming pared 4 bases from V and 5 bases from J, leaving 18 bases between. Here the CDR3 DNA reads TGCGCCAGCAGCGACCCACAAGGGATCCAGGAGACCCAGTACTTC. Translated: CASSDPQGIQETQYF.

The chain combines TRBV9 with TRBJ1-2, with D hard to call. CDR1 and CDR2 (germline): SGDLS, YYNGEE. The CDR3 is made up of 14 amino acids. V was clipped by 0 bases and J by 2 bases, with 8 bases between them. The CDR3 DNA follows: TGTGCCAGCAGCGTAGATATGGGAAACTATGGCTACACCTTC. It encodes CASSVDMGNYGYTF.

This clone was recorded a few times. This chain connects TRBV7-2 to TRBJ2-7, with unresolved D. V lost 0 bases and J lost 2, with 8 bases in between. Germline CDR1 reads SGHTA; CDR2 reads FQGNSA. The CDR3 is made up of 14 amino acids. The CDR3 nucleotides are TGTGCCAGCAGCTTAGCGTGGCGGCCCTACGAGCAGTACTTC. Translated, it gives CASSLAWRPYEQYF.

J is TRBJ2-1 and V is TRBV18; no reliable D call. Per the germline V gene, CDR1 is KGHSH and CDR2 is LQKENI. V was clipped by 0 bases and J by 8 bases, with 8 bases between them. The CDR3 spans 13 residues. The CDR3 loop is CASSPPVRDEQFF. In DNA, the CDR3 is TGTGCCAGCTCACCACCGGTTAGGGATGAGCAGTTCTTC.

The chain links TRBV28 to TRBJ2-7, with 7 bases lining up with TRBD2. The CDR3 loop spans 15 amino acids. The J segment lost 4 bases and the V segment lost 4 bases, leaving 10 bases of the junction unmatched. Germline CDR1 MDHEN, CDR2 SYDVKM. Here the CDR3 DNA reads TGTGCCAGCAGTTCCTCGTCTAGCGGCAATTACGAGCAGTACTTC. Protein product: CASSSSSSGNYEQYF.

This chain uses TRBV5-1 with TRBJ2-5; 12 positions match TRBD1. Per germline, CDR1 SGHRS and CDR2 YFSETQ. The CDR3 contains 15 residues. The trim removed 4 bases at V and 2 bases at J, leaving 3 bases unmatched. As DNA, the CDR3 is TGCGCCAGCAGCCGGGACAGGGGGCCTCAAGAGACCCAGTACTTC. This translates into CASSRDRGPQETQYF.

The rearrangement joins TRBV15 to TRBJ2-7; the match to TRBD1 covers 8 bases. The CDR3 extends over 17 amino acids. The V segment lost 3 bases and the J segment 6 bases; nucleotides outside the gene matches: 16. Germline V gene data show CDR1 as LNHNV and CDR2 as YYDKDF (reference sequence). The CDR3 loop reads CATSSEGFRTGFREQYF. Here the CDR3 DNA reads TGTGCCACCAGCAGTGAGGGGTTTAGGACAGGGTTCCGCGAGCAGTACTTC.

V and J are TRBV29-1 and TRBJ1-2; 8 bases line up with TRBD1. The V segment lost 3 bases and the J segment 8 bases; nucleotides outside the gene matches: 8. This CDR3 contains 13 residues. CDR1 and CDR2 (germline): SQVTM, ANQGSEA. Here the CDR3 reads CSVDHRGVGGYTF. The CDR3 coding sequence is TGCAGCGTTGATCACAGGGGGGTAGGAGGCTACACCTTC.

The chain employs TRBV9 and TRBJ2-1; 7 nucleotides align to TRBD2. Germline V gene sequence: CDR1 SGDLS, CDR2 YYNGEE. This CDR3 has 15 residues. V lost 0 bases and J lost 6; bases outside the gene matches: 6. The CDR3 coding sequence is TGTGCCAGCAGCGTAGGTCTAGCGGCAGGCAATGAGCAGTTCTTC. Amino acids: CASSVGLAAGNEQFF.

The gene calls are TRBV7-3 and TRBJ2-5; TRBD2 is a possible D gene (6 bases). The V gene lost 4 bases and the J gene lost 5 bases, with 14 bases spanning the gap. Germline assignment: CDR1 SGHTA and CDR2 FQGTGA. This CDR3 has 14 amino acids. The CDR3 loop reads CASSSFGGKETQYF. For the CDR3, the DNA is TGTGCCAGCAGCTCCTTCGGGGGAAAGGAGACCCAGTACTTC.

In this sample, this clone turned up once. The chain employs TRBV5-4 and TRBJ2-2; no reliable D call. The CDR3 runs 12 residues. In germline, CDR1 is SGHNT, CDR2 YYREEE (reference sequence). V gave up 7 bases and J gave up 7 bases, with 11 bases separating them. The CDR3 is CASYPDGGELFF. DNA for the CDR3: TGTGCCAGCTATCCGGATGGCGGGGAGCTGTTTTTT.

The V and J genes are TRBV5-1 and TRBJ2-5; no clear D. Trimming cost V 7 bases and J 2 bases, with 9 bases left between them. The germline V gene encodes CDR1 SGHRS and CDR2 YFSETQ. The CDR3 has 12 amino acids. The CDR3 spells CASYVVQETQYF. The CDR3 DNA reads as TGCGCCAGCTACGTGGTTCAAGAGACCCAGTACTTC.

V gene TRBV27 combines with J gene TRBJ2-1, with 7 bases fitting TRBD2. CDR3 length: 12 amino acids. V shed 6 bases and J 7 bases; nucleotides not matched to a gene: 3. Germline loops: CDR1 MNHEY, CDR2 SMNVEV (reference sequence). Written as DNA, the CDR3 is TGTGCCAGCAGGTTGGGGGGGAATGAGCAGTTCTTC. Translating it yields CASRLGGNEQFF.

This clone counts as medium-sized. V is TRBV6-1 and J is TRBJ2-7, with TRBD2 identical over 12 bases. J was trimmed by 5 bases and V by 4 bases; bases with no gene match: 9. CDR1 is MNHNS, CDR2 SASEGT, per germline. This CDR3 spans 16 amino acids. CDR3 amino acids: CASSGLAGAQGDEQYF. In DNA, the CDR3 is TGTGCCAGCAGTGGACTAGCGGGAGCCCAAGGGGACGAGCAGTACTTC.

The chain links TRBV30 to TRBJ2-5; D gene ambiguous. V was clipped by 4 bases and J by 0 bases, with 6 bases between them. The CDR3 runs 12 residues. Germline values: CDR1 GTSNPN, CDR2 SVGIG (reference sequence). CDR3 sequence reads: CAWTPYQETQYF. CDR3 DNA: TGTGCCTGGACCCCCTACCAAGAGACCCAGTACTTC. The full variable domain, in which reference TRBV30 and TRBJ2-5 provide the parts outside the CDR3, is SQTIHQWPATLVQPVGSPLSLECTVEGTSNPNLYWYRQAAGRGLQLLFYSVGIGQISSEVPQNLSASRPQDRQFILSSKKLLLSDSGFYLCAWTPYQETQYFGPGTRLLVL.

The V and J genes are TRBV9 and TRBJ1-2; possibly TRBD1 for D (6 bases). The CDR3 is made up of 14 amino acids. V was pared by 0 bases and J by 2 bases, with 8 bases between. Germline values: CDR1 SGDLS, CDR2 YYNGEE. The CDR3 bases are TGTGCCAGCAGCGTAGTAGACAGGAACTATGGCTACACCTTC. Protein: CASSVVDRNYGYTF.

The V call is TRBV27, the J call TRBJ2-7; D uncertain. The CDR3 sequence is 10 residues long. CDR1 is MNHEY, CDR2 SMNVEV, per germline (reference sequence). V dropped 8 bases and J dropped 2 bases, with 4 bases sitting between them. The CDR3 is CASGAYEQYF. The DNA of the CDR3 is TGTGCCAGCGGAGCCTACGAGCAGTACTTC.

The rearrangement uses TRBV28 and TRBJ2-1; D may be TRBD1 (5 bases). The length of the CDR3 is 14 residues. Deletions cut 6 bases from V and 0 bases from J, with 9 bases between. Per the germline V gene, CDR1 is MDHEN and CDR2 is SYDVKM. CDR3 coding DNA: TGTGCCAGCAGGACAGATTACTCCTACAATGAGCAGTTCTTC. Translation gives CASRTDYSYNEQFF.

This rearrangement joins TRBV27 to TRBJ1-1, with 7 bases aligning to TRBD1. There are 16 residues in the CDR3. Trimming took 3 bases from V and 4 from J; bases not matched to a gene: 11. CDR1 and CDR2 from the germline V gene are MNHEY and SMNVEV (reference sequence). CDR3 residues: CASSLRLRAGGTEAFF. CDR3 nucleotide sequence: TGTGCCAGCAGTTTGAGGTTACGGGCAGGGGGCACTGAAGCTTTCTTT.

The rearrangement uses TRBV13 and TRBJ2-5, with D perhaps being TRBD1 or TRBD2 (5 bases each). Trimming pared 5 bases from V and 7 bases from J, leaving 17 bases between. CDR1 is PRHDT, CDR2 FYEKMQ, per germline (reference sequence). The CDR3 length is 14 residues. In nucleotides, the CDR3 is TGTGCCAGCAGCCTCTATGGCCCTGGGGGGACCCAGTACTTC. Residues: CASSLYGPGGTQYF.

The chain has TRBV28 and TRBJ2-5; possible D gene TRBD1, 6 bases. The CDR3 totals 16 residues. Germline CDR1 MDHEN, CDR2 SYDVKM. Trimming took off 8 bases at V and 1 base at J, with 20 bases between the two ends. CDR3 nucleotides: TGTGCCAGCGGCCCACCTTTTGGGGGCGGCCAAGAGACCCAGTACTTC. Encoded protein: CASGPPFGGGQETQYF.

This clone showed up just once. The chain uses TRBV2 and TRBJ2-2, with D uncertain. Germline assignment: CDR1 SNHLY and CDR2 FYNNEI. This CDR3 region has 13 residues. V shed 6 bases and J shed 3 bases, with 8 bases lying between them. The chain's CDR3 is CASSLQYTGELFF. In DNA form, the CDR3 reads TGTGCCAGCAGCCTACAGTACACCGGGGAGCTGTTTTTT.

The table lists this clone with a count of one. V is TRBV9 and J is TRBJ1-2; D gene uncertain. Trimming left V 3 bases short and J 5 bases short, with 8 bases between. This CDR3 spans 12 amino acids. CDR1 is SGDLS, CDR2 YYNGEE, per germline. The CDR3 is CASSALGYGYTF. The DNA of the CDR3 is TGTGCCAGCAGCGCCCTTGGGTATGGCTACACCTTC.

This clone appeared once. CDR3 in amino acids: CASSLGGELWGDEQFF. The CDR3 nucleotides are TGTGCCAGCAGCTTAGGCGGGGAACTCTGGGGCGATGAGCAGTTCTTC. The V gene is TRBV7-3, the J gene TRBJ2-1; a possible D gene is TRBD2 (6 bases). V was shortened by 2 bases and J by 8 bases, with 19 bases between the two germline ends. This CDR3 has 16 residues. Germline CDR1 and CDR2: SGHTA and FQGTGA.